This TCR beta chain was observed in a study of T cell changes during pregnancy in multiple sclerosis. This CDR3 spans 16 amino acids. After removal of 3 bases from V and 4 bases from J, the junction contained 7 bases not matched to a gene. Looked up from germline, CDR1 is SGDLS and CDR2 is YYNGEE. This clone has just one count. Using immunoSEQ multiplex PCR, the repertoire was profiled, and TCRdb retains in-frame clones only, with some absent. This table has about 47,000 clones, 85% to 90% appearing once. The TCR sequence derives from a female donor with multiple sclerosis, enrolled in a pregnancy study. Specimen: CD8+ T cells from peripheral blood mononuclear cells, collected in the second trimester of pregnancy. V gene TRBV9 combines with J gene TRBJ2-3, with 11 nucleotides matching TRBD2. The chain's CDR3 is CASSGLSGGAPDTQYF. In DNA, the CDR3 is TGTGCCAGCAGCGGCCTTAGCGGGGGGGCCCCAGATACGCAGTATTTT.